Sequencing of this T cell receptor (beta chain) was carried out in a study of shared clonotypes between healthy human individuals. Assay: immunoSEQ multiplex PCR; the TCRdb copy retains only in-frame clones and omits some. The data hold 500,000 or so clones, with about 96% observed a single time. Regarding this clone: Distinct nucleotide sequences in the sample also encode this CDR3.

Trimming shortened V by 3 bases and J by 2 bases, and 11 bases separated the two germline ends. This CDR3 contains 14 residues. The V gene's germline CDR1 is KGHSH and CDR2 LQKENI. The chain uses TRBV18 and TRBJ2-7; D uncertain. Sequenced input: naive CD4+ T cells sorted from blood. Stated subset: CD45RA+ positively selected. This TCR came from a woman in her twenties or thirties in good health. DNA of the CDR3: TGTGCCAGCTCACCGCCGGCTGGGACCTACGAGCAGTACTTC. Its protein product is CASSPPAGTYEQYF.